The clone carrying this TCR beta chain was found once. This specimen comes from a study of blood T cells in healthy people across ages. A second PCR, run for roughly 7 to 11 cycles, used a sample-barcoded 5' primer plus a J-beta primer mix. In TCRdb, the 5' RACE reads were re-called with MiXCR into one record per CDR3 protein. The sample holds approximately 290,000 distinct CDR3 sequences; 27% are singletons and the top ten take roughly 28%. CDR3 length: 11 residues. Trimming took 3 bases from V and 13 from J; bases not matched to a gene: 6. Germline CDR1 reads DFQATT; CDR2 reads SNEGSKA (reference sequence).

The sequenced material came from blood. The chain joins TRBV20-1 to TRBJ2-1; TRBD2 aligns across 7 bases. The sequence was collected from a woman between 65 and 79 years old in good health. CDR3 sequence reads: CSASFGEGQFF. The CDR3 DNA follows: TGCAGTGCTAGTTTCGGGGAGGGCCAGTTCTTC.